A single T cell receptor (beta chain) is shown here with its context. Its antigen remains unknown. Constant-region reverse primers amplified full-length variable regions, followed by semi-nested Nested Universal Primer A PCR. TCRdb processed the 5' RACE reads anew with MiXCR; each CDR3 protein has one entry. The repertoire holds about 47,000 distinct CDR3 sequences, 28% seen once, with 2.1% in the top ten. The germline CDR1 and CDR2 sequences are SGHRS and YFSETQ. V dropped 1 base and J dropped 4 bases, with 8 bases sitting between them. CDR3 length: 13 amino acids. The study, taken as a whole, reports: The larger cohort examined one V-J beta rearrangement, not whole repertoires. Tumor Treg TCRs overlapped most with tumor naive CD4+ cells. In terms of TCR gene usage, tumor memory CD4+ T cells clustered together with blood and lymph node memory CD4+ cells, as well as with lymph node naive CD4+ cells.

Input material: naive CD4+ T cells sorted from blood. Stated subset: naive CD4+ T cells, CD4+CD45RA+CD25-. The sequence was obtained from a female donor with breast cancer. The J gene is TRBJ2-5, the V gene TRBV5-1; TRBD2 is a possible D gene (6 bases). The CDR3 sequence: CASSLPGGETQYF. The DNA for the CDR3 is TGCGCCAGCAGCTTGCCCGGGGGAGAGACCCAGTACTTC.